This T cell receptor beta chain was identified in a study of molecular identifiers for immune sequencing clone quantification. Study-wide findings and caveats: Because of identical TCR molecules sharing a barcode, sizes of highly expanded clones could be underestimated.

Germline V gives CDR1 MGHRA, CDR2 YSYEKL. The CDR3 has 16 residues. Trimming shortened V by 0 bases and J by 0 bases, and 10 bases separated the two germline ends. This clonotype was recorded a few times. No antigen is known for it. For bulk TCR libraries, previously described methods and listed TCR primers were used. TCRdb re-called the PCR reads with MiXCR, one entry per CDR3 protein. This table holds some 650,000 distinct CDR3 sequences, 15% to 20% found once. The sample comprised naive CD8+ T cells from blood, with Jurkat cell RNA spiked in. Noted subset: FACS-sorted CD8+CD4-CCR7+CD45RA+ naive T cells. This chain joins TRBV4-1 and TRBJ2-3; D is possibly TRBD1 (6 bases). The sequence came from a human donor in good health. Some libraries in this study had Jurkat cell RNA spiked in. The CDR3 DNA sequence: TGCGCCAGCAGCCAAGAGTACAGGGCCAGCACAGATACGCAGTATTTT. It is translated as CASSQEYRASTDTQYF.